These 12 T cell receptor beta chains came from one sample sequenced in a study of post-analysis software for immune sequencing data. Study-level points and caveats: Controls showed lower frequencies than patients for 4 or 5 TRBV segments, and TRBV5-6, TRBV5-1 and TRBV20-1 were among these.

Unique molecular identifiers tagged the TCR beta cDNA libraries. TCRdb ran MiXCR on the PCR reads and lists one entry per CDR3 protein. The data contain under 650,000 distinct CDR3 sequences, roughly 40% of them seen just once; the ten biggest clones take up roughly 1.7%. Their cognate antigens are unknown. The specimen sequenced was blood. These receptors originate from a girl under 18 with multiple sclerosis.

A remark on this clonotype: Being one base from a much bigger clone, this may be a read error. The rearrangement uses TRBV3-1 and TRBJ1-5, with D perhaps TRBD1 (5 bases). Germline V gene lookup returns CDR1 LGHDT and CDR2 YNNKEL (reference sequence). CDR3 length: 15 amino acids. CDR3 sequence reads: CASSQGTGSSQPQHF. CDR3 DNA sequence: TGTGCCAGCAGCCAGGGTACAGGTAGCAGTCAGCCCCAGCATTTT.

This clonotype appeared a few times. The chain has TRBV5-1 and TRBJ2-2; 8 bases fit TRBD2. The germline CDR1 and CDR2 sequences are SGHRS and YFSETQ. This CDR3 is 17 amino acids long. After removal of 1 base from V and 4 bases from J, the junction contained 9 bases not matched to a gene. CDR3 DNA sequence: TGCGCCAGCAGCTTGCGTTCGACTAGCGAGTCCACCGGGGAGCTGTTTTTT. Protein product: CASSLRSTSESTGELFF.

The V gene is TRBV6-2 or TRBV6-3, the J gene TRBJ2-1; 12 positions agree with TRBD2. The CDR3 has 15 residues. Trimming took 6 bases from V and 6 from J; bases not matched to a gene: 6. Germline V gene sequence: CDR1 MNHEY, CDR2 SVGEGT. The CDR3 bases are TGTGCCAGCAGGTCTCTAGCGGGGGGGGTCAATGAGCAGTTCTTC. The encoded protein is CASRSLAGGVNEQFF.

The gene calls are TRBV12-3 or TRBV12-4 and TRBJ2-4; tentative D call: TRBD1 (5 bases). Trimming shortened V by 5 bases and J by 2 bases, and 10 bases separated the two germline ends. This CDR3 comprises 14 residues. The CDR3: CASSPGNSKNIQYF. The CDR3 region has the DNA TGTGCCAGCAGTCCAGGGAACTCCAAAAACATTCAGTACTTC.

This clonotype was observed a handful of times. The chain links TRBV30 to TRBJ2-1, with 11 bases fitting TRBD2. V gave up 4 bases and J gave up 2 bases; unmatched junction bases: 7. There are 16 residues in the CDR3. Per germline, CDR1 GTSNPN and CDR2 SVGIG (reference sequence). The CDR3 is CAWNLLAGGPYNEQFF. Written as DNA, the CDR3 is TGTGCCTGGAACCTGCTAGCGGGGGGCCCCTACAATGAGCAGTTCTTC.

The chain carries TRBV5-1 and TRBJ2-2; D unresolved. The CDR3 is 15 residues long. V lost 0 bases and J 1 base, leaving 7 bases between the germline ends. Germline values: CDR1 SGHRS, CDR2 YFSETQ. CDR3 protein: CASSLDGRNTGELFF. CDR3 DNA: TGCGCCAGCAGCTTGGACGGCAGGAACACCGGGGAGCTGTTTTTT.

This CDR3 is CATSQEGYGYTF. In DNA form, the CDR3 reads TGTGCCACCAGTCAGGAAGGGTATGGCTACACCTTC. V is TRBV24-1 and J is TRBJ1-2; D ambiguous. CDR3 length: 12 amino acids. V was clipped by 6 bases and J by 5 bases, with 9 bases between them. In germline, CDR1 is KGHDR, CDR2 SFDVKD.

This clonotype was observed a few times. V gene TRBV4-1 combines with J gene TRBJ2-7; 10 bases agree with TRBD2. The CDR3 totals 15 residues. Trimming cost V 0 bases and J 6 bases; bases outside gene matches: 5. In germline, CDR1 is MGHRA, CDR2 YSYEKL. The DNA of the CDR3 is TGCGCCAGCAGCCAAGATCTAGCGGGAGTTGTCGAGCAGTACTTC. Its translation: CASSQDLAGVVEQYF.

The CDR3 DNA sequence: TGCGCCAGCAGCCAAGCGACGGCAGGGGGATCAGATACGCAGTATTTT. It translates to CASSQATAGGSDTQYF. The V gene is TRBV4-1, the J gene TRBJ2-3; 7 positions match TRBD1. CDR1 is MGHRA and CDR2 is YSYEKL in the germline V gene. The CDR3 is 16 amino acids. Unmatched junction bases numbered 8, after V lost 1 base and J lost 4 bases.

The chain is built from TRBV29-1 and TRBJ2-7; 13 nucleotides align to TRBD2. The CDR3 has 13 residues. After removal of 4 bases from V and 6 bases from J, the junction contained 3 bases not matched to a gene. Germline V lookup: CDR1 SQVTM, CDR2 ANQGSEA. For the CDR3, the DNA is TGCAGCGTTGGGACTAGCGGGAGAGGCGAGCAGTACTTC. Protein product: CSVGTSGRGEQYF.

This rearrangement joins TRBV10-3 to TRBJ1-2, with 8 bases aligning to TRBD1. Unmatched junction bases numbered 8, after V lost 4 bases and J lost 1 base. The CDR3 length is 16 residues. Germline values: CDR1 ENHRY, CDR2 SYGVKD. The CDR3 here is CAISVGQAKLNYGYTF. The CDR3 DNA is TGTGCCATCAGTGTGGGACAGGCGAAACTTAACTATGGCTACACCTTC.

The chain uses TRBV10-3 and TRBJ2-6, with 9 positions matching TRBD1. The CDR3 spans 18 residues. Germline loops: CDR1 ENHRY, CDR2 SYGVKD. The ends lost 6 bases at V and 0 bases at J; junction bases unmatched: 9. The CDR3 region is CAIRLTQGASSGANVLTF. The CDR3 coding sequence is TGTGCCATCAGATTGACACAGGGGGCGAGCTCTGGGGCCAACGTCCTGACTTTC.